The following is a TCR beta chain sequence with its context. Its target is unknown. This specimen comes from a study of cytomegalovirus exposure and HLA in healthy donors. The CDR3 is 14 residues long. CDR1 is SNHLY, CDR2 FYNNEI, per germline. J gave up 5 bases and V 6 bases, and 8 bases lay outside the gene matches. Study-level findings and limits: In vitro work confirmed that three CMV-associated chains recognize CMV antigens. Rarity marked most TCR sequences, yet some public TCRs occurred in many donors. It was found in a later analysis that first-cohort TCR clusters tended to co-occur in the 120 validation repertoires. Reports showed the classifier diagnosing cytomegalovirus status with high specificity and sensitivity.

TCRdb keeps only in-frame clones here, not all; method: immunoSEQ multiplex PCR. In the table there are fewer than 400,000 clones, roughly 89% of which are singletons. V usage is TRBV2 and J usage is TRBJ2-5; 8 positions match TRBD1. This sequence originates from a woman in her late teens or twenties in good health and CMV-seronegative. Source material: PBMCs. The chain's CDR3 is CASSPDRGWETQYF. The CDR3 nucleotides are TGTGCCAGCAGCCCTGACAGGGGTTGGGAGACCCAGTACTTC.